These 28 T cell receptor beta chains were all obtained from the same sample, sequenced in a study of blood T cell repertoires in COVID-19. The method was immunoSEQ multiplex PCR; TCRdb's version includes in-frame clones alone and lacks a portion of them. The sample has about 430,000 clones, about 88% seen once. Sequencing was carried out using PBMCs or T cells enriched from blood (not recorded which). The source of these receptors is a woman aged 18 to 35 who had been exposed to COVID-19.

CDR3 sequence (DNA): TGTGCCAGCAGCCGCACTGGGACAGGGGCCTCTGGAAACACCATATATTTT. Encoded protein: CASSRTGTGASGNTIYF. The rearrangement joins TRBV4-2 to TRBJ1-3, with 10 nucleotides matching TRBD1. The J segment lost 0 bases and the V segment lost 4 bases, leaving 6 bases of the junction unmatched. The germline gives CDR1 LGHNA, CDR2 YNFKEQ. The CDR3 length is 17 residues.

As DNA, the CDR3 is TGTGCCAGCAGTTACCGACTCTCCTACGAGCAGTACTTC. Protein: CASSYRLSYEQYF. V gene TRBV6-5 combines with J gene TRBJ2-7, with unresolved D. Trimming removed 2 bases at V and 0 bases at J, with 5 bases between. Germline V gene lookup returns CDR1 MNHEY and CDR2 SVGAGI. CDR3 length equals 13 residues.

The chain joins TRBV19 to TRBJ2-1, with D possibly TRBD1 on 6 matching bases. Germline CDR1 LNHDA, CDR2 SQIVND (reference sequence). This CDR3 comprises 13 residues. V shed 5 bases and J shed 9 bases, with 14 bases lying between them. The CDR3 DNA follows: TGTGCCAGTAGTGACTGGACAGTCAGTGAGCAGTTCTTC. This gives the protein CASSDWTVSEQFF.

The chain couples TRBV5-8 to TRBJ2-1; D gene unclear. V was clipped by 0 bases and J by 15 bases, with 10 bases between them. The CDR3 consists of 11 residues. Germline V gives CDR1 SGHTS, CDR2 YDEGEE. In nucleotides, the CDR3 is TGTGCCAGCAGCTTGGGGAGTCACCCGTTCTTC. Residues: CASSLGSHPFF. Looking up the rest from reference TRBV5-8 and TRBJ2-1 gives the full variable domain: EAGVTQSPTHLIKTRGQQATLRCSPISGHTSVYWYQQALGLGLQFLLWYDEGEERNRGNFPPRFSGRQFPNYSSELNVNALELEDSALYLCASSLGSHPFFGPGTRLTVL.

This clone was recorded once. The rearrangement joins TRBV28 to TRBJ1-1; TRBD1 is a possible D gene (6 bases). V lost 4 bases to trimming and J lost 1 base, with 13 bases between them. The CDR3 runs 15 residues. From germline, CDR1 is MDHEN and CDR2 SYDVKM. The CDR3 nucleotides read TGTGCCAGCAGTTCGGCTGGGGGACAGAACACTGAAGCTTTCTTT. Protein product: CASSSAGGQNTEAFF.

This clone was recorded once. The chain combines TRBV28 with TRBJ1-4; D might be TRBD1 (6 bases). The V gene lost 7 bases and the J gene lost 4 bases, with 16 bases spanning the gap. This CDR3 has 15 amino acids. CDR1 is MDHEN, CDR2 SYDVKM, per germline. This CDR3 is CASNTAGAGNEKLFF. Here the CDR3 DNA reads TGTGCCAGCAATACGGCGGGGGCTGGTAATGAAAAACTGTTTTTT.

The chain recombines TRBV5-1 with TRBJ2-3; 10 positions agree with TRBD2. V dropped 2 bases and J dropped 10; count of bases not matched to a gene: 7. Looked up from germline, CDR1 is SGHRS and CDR2 is YFSETQ. The CDR3 contains 14 residues. CDR3 nucleotide sequence: TGCGCCAGCAGCTTTAGCGGGGGGAGTTCTGCGCAGTATTTT. This translates into CASSFSGGSSAQYF.

The chain joins TRBV6-5 to TRBJ1-2; 9 nucleotides agree with TRBD1. Per germline, CDR1 MNHEY and CDR2 SVGAGI. The CDR3 extends over 13 amino acids. J was trimmed by 8 bases and V by 6 bases; bases with no gene match: 7. Written as DNA, the CDR3 is TGTGCCAGCAGAGATACAGGGGGCCGAGGCTACACCTTC. Its translation: CASRDTGGRGYTF.

Of note for this clone: Compared with germline, one end of the junction differs, possibly owing to a read error. The chain has TRBV7-8 and TRBJ2-3; 7 nucleotides agree with TRBD2. Germline CDR1 is SGHVS and CDR2 is FQNEAQ. This CDR3 spans 16 amino acids. CDR3 sequence: CANSLGPAGSTDTQYF. CDR3 DNA sequence: TGTGCCAACAGCTTAGGGCCAGCGGGGAGCACAGATACGCAGTATTTT.

The chain recombines TRBV6-6 with TRBJ1-3; a weak D match, TRBD1 (5 bases). With 0 bases removed from V and 4 bases from J, the gap between germline ends came to 13 bases. The germline gives CDR1 MNHNY, CDR2 SVGAGI (reference sequence). This CDR3 is 16 amino acids long. CDR3 sequence reads: CASSYSAGLSGNTIYF. The CDR3, as DNA: TGTGCCAGCAGTTACTCGGCGGGACTGTCCGGAAACACCATATATTTT.

This sequence joins TRBV24-1 and TRBJ2-7; 9 bases map to TRBD2. With 4 bases clipped from V and 5 bases from J, the junction kept 8 bases outside the gene matches. The CDR3 is 15 amino acids. Germline loops: CDR1 KGHDR, CDR2 SFDVKD. The CDR3 spells CATSERGSGSDEQYF. CDR3 DNA sequence: TGTGCCACCAGTGAGAGAGGTAGCGGGAGCGACGAGCAGTACTTC.

The DNA of the CDR3 is TGTGCCACCAAATCAGCGGGGGGGGTTCCTCAGCCCCAGCATTTT. Its translation: CATKSAGGVPQPQHF. The chain is built from TRBV6-5 and TRBJ1-5, with D tentatively TRBD1 (5 bases). V was trimmed by 10 bases and J by 6 bases, leaving 22 bases between them. CDR1 and CDR2 (germline): MNHEY, SVGAGI. The length of the CDR3 is 15 residues.

The gene calls are TRBV19 and TRBJ2-7; possible D gene TRBD1, 6 bases. Trimming shortened V by 5 bases and J by 2 bases, and 13 bases separated the two germline ends. CDR3 length equals 14 residues. Germline V gene lookup returns CDR1 LNHDA and CDR2 SQIVND (reference sequence). CDR3 sequence (DNA): TGTGCCAGTAGTCCACTGGACAGAACCTACGAGCAGTACTTC. This gives the protein CASSPLDRTYEQYF.

This clone was picked up one time. The chain combines TRBV28 with TRBJ2-7; TRBD2 matches at 13 bases. J was trimmed by 3 bases and V by 6 bases; bases with no gene match: 11. Germline V gene data show CDR1 as MDHEN and CDR2 as SYDVKM. There are 17 residues in the CDR3. This chain's CDR3 is CASRRQRGTSGNYEQYF. As DNA, the CDR3 is TGTGCCAGCAGAAGACAGAGAGGGACTAGCGGGAACTACGAGCAGTACTTC.

This chain joins TRBV27 and TRBJ2-1; 8 positions match TRBD1. Germline CDR1 and CDR2: MNHEY and SMNVEV (reference sequence). After removal of 7 bases from V and 0 bases from J, the junction contained 5 bases not matched to a gene. The CDR3 length is 15 residues. CDR3: CASNQGAISYNEQFF. The CDR3 region has the DNA TGTGCCAGCAACCAGGGGGCTATCTCCTACAATGAGCAGTTCTTC.

A few counts support this clone. The rearrangement joins TRBV28 to TRBJ1-2; weak D call: TRBD1 (5 bases). V was cut by 2 bases and J by 5 bases, with 9 bases left in between. The CDR3 runs 13 residues. Germline CDR1 is MDHEN and CDR2 is SYDVKM. CDR3: CASSLLGVYGYTF. In DNA, the CDR3 is TGTGCCAGCAGTTTACTAGGGGTTTATGGCTACACCTTC.

The CDR3 DNA reads TGTGCCAGCACCGGACAGGGGAACACTGAAGCTTTCTTT. Its translation is CASTGQGNTEAFF. J is TRBJ1-1 and V is TRBV18; TRBD1 matches 8 bases. The CDR3 runs 13 residues. J was trimmed by 1 base and V by 8 bases; bases with no gene match: 3. Germline values: CDR1 KGHSH, CDR2 LQKENI.

The V gene is TRBV7-8, the J gene TRBJ2-2; TRBD2 agrees at 13 bases. Looked up from germline, CDR1 is SGHVS and CDR2 is FQNEAQ. With 2 bases clipped from V and 1 base from J, the junction kept 4 bases outside the gene matches. CDR3 length: 18 amino acids. CDR3 residues: CASSLRTSGGLNTGELFF. CDR3 DNA: TGTGCCAGCAGCTTACGGACTAGCGGGGGCCTGAACACCGGGGAGCTGTTTTTT.

The chain has TRBV13 and TRBJ2-1, with 9 bases matching TRBD2. The CDR3 spans 16 residues. Germline loops: CDR1 PRHDT, CDR2 FYEKMQ (reference sequence). V was pared by 5 bases and J by 10 bases, with 15 bases of the junction left unmatched. As DNA, the CDR3 is TGTGCCAGCAGCCCACGACTTATAGCGGGAGCGGAAGAGCAGTTCTTC. Translation gives CASSPRLIAGAEEQFF.

CDR3 loop: CANLPGQGTVEGEQYF. CDR3 DNA: TGTGCCAACCTACCCGGACAGGGGACCGTGGAGGGCGAGCAGTACTTC. The chain recombines TRBV21-1 with TRBJ2-7; the D call TRBD1 from the table was never checked on the DNA. TRBV21-1 represents a pseudogene. The CDR3 covers 16 residues.

The CDR3 DNA is TGCGCCAGCAGCCAAGAAAAAGTTGGCGGGGCCTACAATGAGCAGTTCTTC. This gives the protein CASSQEKVGGAYNEQFF. The chain carries TRBV4-1 and TRBJ2-1, with D perhaps matching TRBD2 (6 bases). Germline-derived CDR1 and CDR2 are MGHRA and YSYEKL. With 0 bases removed from V and 2 bases from J, the gap between germline ends came to 14 bases. The CDR3 loop spans 17 amino acids.

The chain links TRBV10-2 to TRBJ2-7; the match to TRBD1 covers 8 bases. Germline V CDR1 and CDR2: WSHSY, SAAADI. The V gene end was trimmed by 6 bases and the J gene end by 3 bases; junction bases not matched to a gene: 4. CDR3 length: 13 amino acids. The CDR3 sequence: CASSYGTGYEQYF. The CDR3 DNA sequence: TGCGCCAGCAGCTATGGGACAGGCTACGAGCAGTACTTC.

V is TRBV25-1 and J is TRBJ2-7, with 9 bases aligning to TRBD2. V was clipped by 8 bases and J by 2 bases; unmatched bases: 13. The CDR3 extends over 16 amino acids. Germline values: CDR1 MGHDK, CDR2 SYGVNS. The CDR3 reads CASLEAGGLAPYEQYF. The CDR3 DNA is TGTGCCAGCCTCGAAGCGGGGGGACTAGCACCCTACGAGCAGTACTTC.

This clone was seen once. V is TRBV4-1 and J is TRBJ2-1; 10 bases align to TRBD2. Per the germline V gene, CDR1 is MGHRA and CDR2 is YSYEKL. V gave up 1 base and J gave up 9 bases; unmatched junction bases: 9. This CDR3 spans 16 amino acids. The CDR3 protein is CASSQGLGAGGAEQFF. CDR3 nucleotides: TGCGCCAGCAGCCAAGGTCTGGGAGCGGGAGGGGCTGAGCAGTTCTTC.

This chain uses TRBV7-9 with TRBJ1-1, with D maybe TRBD1 (6 bases). Germline CDR1 reads SEHNR; CDR2 reads FQNEAQ (reference sequence). Trimming cost V 5 bases and J 1 base, with 8 bases left between them. The CDR3 loop spans 13 amino acids. The CDR3 DNA is TGTGCCAGCAGCGGACAGACGAACACTGAAGCTTTCTTT. It yields the protein CASSGQTNTEAFF.

CDR3 bases: TGTGCCAGCAGCCCCGGGGATAGCTCCTACAATGAGCAGTTCTTC. This encodes CASSPGDSSYNEQFF. This chain uses TRBV5-6 with TRBJ2-1; D possibly corresponds to TRBD2 (5 bases). CDR1 is SGHDT, CDR2 YYEEEE, per germline. The CDR3 is 15 amino acids. Deletions cut 4 bases from V and 0 bases from J, with 11 bases between.

This clone was observed a single time. The chain uses TRBV5-1 and TRBJ1-4, with a weak D call TRBD1 (5 bases). V was clipped by 3 bases and J by 6 bases, with 9 bases between them. This CDR3 contains 13 residues. Germline assignment: CDR1 SGHRS and CDR2 YFSETQ. CDR3 amino acids: CASSSQGHEKLFF. Written as DNA, the CDR3 is TGCGCCAGCAGCTCGCAGGGCCATGAAAAACTGTTTTTT. Using reference TRBV5-1 and TRBJ1-4 for the parts outside the CDR3, the full variable domain is KAGVTQTPRYLIKTRGQQVTLSCSPISGHRSVSWYQQTPGQGLQFLFEYFSETQRNKGNFPGRFSGRQFSNSRSEMNVSTLELGDSALYLCASSSQGHEKLFFGSGTQLSVL.

This rearrangement joins TRBV7-2 to TRBJ1-2; 8 nucleotides line up with TRBD1. The length of the CDR3 is 13 residues. Trimming cost V 6 bases and J 4 bases; bases outside gene matches: 4. Germline CDR1 SGHTA, CDR2 FQGNSA. The CDR3 protein is CASRFDRGYGYTF. The CDR3, as DNA: TGTGCCAGCAGGTTCGACAGGGGCTATGGCTACACCTTC.